What follows are 21 T cell receptor beta chains derived from one specimen sequenced in a study of T cells in Graves' hyperthyroidism and ophthalmopathy. The TCR beta CDR3 regions underwent amplification using RNA transcripts as the source. With the HTBI primer set, the TCR CDR3 went through a first round of RT-PCR. TCRdb independently ran MiXCR on the multiplex PCR reads; one entry per CDR3 protein. Of 340,000 or so distinct CDR3 sequences listed, around 20% are singletons. Source material: blood. The receptors shown here come from a woman aged 45-65 years with Graves' hyperthyroidism.

This clonotype was recorded many times. This sequence joins TRBV20-1 and TRBJ2-3; D not resolved. Trimming left V 0 bases short and J 5 bases short, with 9 bases between. The CDR3 has 13 amino acids. Germline CDR1 is DFQATT and CDR2 is SNEGSKA (reference sequence). CDR3 amino acids: CSARELGRDTQYF. The CDR3 coding sequence is TGCAGTGCTAGAGAACTCGGCCGAGATACGCAGTATTTT.

The DNA for the CDR3 is TGCGCCAGCAGGCGGGACACGGAGGGTCAGCCCCAGCATTTT. Its translation is CASRRDTEGQPQHF. The chain couples TRBV5-1 to TRBJ1-5, with a possible D match to TRBD1 (6 bases). The V end was cut by 5 bases, the J end by 6 bases, with 15 bases between. Per germline, CDR1 SGHRS and CDR2 YFSETQ. The CDR3 sequence is 14 residues long.

This clonotype was seen ten or more times. V and J are TRBV27 and TRBJ1-1; D is possibly TRBD1 (6 bases). Germline values: CDR1 MNHEY, CDR2 SMNVEV (reference sequence). The CDR3 has 14 residues. V was trimmed by 5 bases and J by 0 bases, leaving 10 bases between them. CDR3 protein: CASSRQVMNTEAFF. CDR3 in DNA: TGTGCCAGCAGTAGACAGGTCATGAACACTGAAGCTTTCTTT.

This clonotype turned up a few times. Compared with germline, one end of the junction differs, possibly owing to a read error. The gene calls are TRBV28 and TRBJ2-1, with D perhaps TRBD2 (6 bases). CDR3 size: 14 residues. Germline CDR1 reads MDHEN; CDR2 reads SYDVKM. The CDR3: CVSSFGGSYNEQFF. In nucleotides, the CDR3 is TGTGTCAGCAGTTTCGGGGGCTCCTACAATGAGCAGTTCTTC.

V is TRBV11-2 and J is TRBJ2-7; 12 nucleotides match TRBD2. V was pared by 0 bases and J by 4 bases, with 4 bases of the junction left unmatched. The CDR3 is made up of 16 amino acids. Germline values: CDR1 SGHAT, CDR2 FQNNGV. This CDR3 reads CASSLDLTSGRYEQYF. The CDR3, as DNA: TGTGCCAGCAGCTTAGATCTGACTAGCGGGAGATACGAGCAGTACTTC.

Remarks on this clonotype: Being one base from a much bigger clone, this may be a read error. The rearrangement joins TRBV24-1 to TRBJ2-1, with D possibly matching TRBD2 (5 bases). V lost 0 bases, J lost 7 bases, and 9 bases lay in between. The V gene's germline CDR1 is KGHDR and CDR2 SFDVKD. This CDR3 comprises 14 residues. The CDR3 loop reads CATSDLELGNEQFF. The CDR3 nucleotides read TGTGCCACCAGTGATTTGGAACTAGGAAATGAGCAGTTCTTC.

This clonotype was counted ten times or more. The CDR3 nucleotides are TGTGCCAGCAGTTACTCGAGCGGGAGCCCAGATACGCAGTATTTT. This encodes CASSYSSGSPDTQYF. The rearrangement links TRBV6-6 to TRBJ2-3; TRBD2 matches 8 bases. Germline CDR1 reads MNHNY; CDR2 reads SVGAGI (reference sequence). The CDR3 is 15 residues long. The junction had 3 bases not matched to a gene; V was cut back by 0 bases and J by 4 bases.

This clonotype has more than one count but fewer than ten. The CDR3 is CASSLVSVTRPQHF. The DNA for the CDR3 is TGTGCCAGCAGCTTAGTATCCGTTACTAGGCCCCAGCATTTT. The chain is built from TRBV7-4 and TRBJ1-5; no clear D. V lost 1 base and J 9 bases, leaving 13 bases between the germline ends. Germline V gene data show CDR1 as SGHVT and CDR2 as SQSDAQ. The length of the CDR3 is 14 residues.

This rearrangement joins TRBV4-2 to TRBJ2-7; the match to TRBD2 covers 10 bases. Trimming cost V 1 base and J 6 bases; bases outside gene matches: 9. Germline CDR1 LGHNA, CDR2 YNFKEQ. The CDR3 is 16 amino acids. In DNA form, the CDR3 reads TGTGCCAGCAGCCAAGGGTTAGCGGGAGGTCAGGGCGAGCAGTACTTC. It yields the protein CASSQGLAGGQGEQYF.

Regarding this clonotype: A much larger clone sits a single nucleotide away, making a read error possible. The V call is TRBV6-1, the J call TRBJ1-2; TRBD1 might be the D (6 bases). Per the germline V gene, CDR1 is MNHNS and CDR2 is SASEGT. The CDR3 consists of 15 residues. CDR3 sequence reads: CAGSEARTVVYGYTF. CDR3 bases: TGTGCCGGCAGTGAAGCCCGGACAGTTGTCTATGGCTACACCTTC.

This clonotype was counted many times. The CDR3 spells CASSLGATSGRYNEQFF. The CDR3 DNA follows: TGCGCCAGCAGCTTGGGGGCGACTAGCGGGCGCTACAATGAGCAGTTCTTC. The chain couples TRBV5-1 to TRBJ2-1; 10 bases map to TRBD2. The J segment lost 3 bases and the V segment lost 0 bases, leaving 6 bases of the junction unmatched. There are 17 residues in the CDR3. Germline V gene data show CDR1 as SGHRS and CDR2 as YFSETQ.

This clonotype was picked up many times. The rearrangement joins TRBV18 to TRBJ2-7; D remains ambiguous. V lost 0 bases and J lost 4, with 10 bases in between. Per the germline V gene, CDR1 is KGHSH and CDR2 is LQKENI. The CDR3 sequence is 14 residues long. CDR3 region: CASSPPGSFYEQYF. CDR3 in DNA: TGTGCCAGCTCACCACCGGGCAGCTTTTACGAGCAGTACTTC. Combining the CDR3 with reference TRBV18 and TRBJ2-7 gives the whole variable domain NAGVMQNPRHLVRRRGQEARLRCSPMKGHSHVYWYRQLPEEGLKFMVYLQKENIIDESGMPKERFSAEFPKEGPSILRIQQVVRGDSAAYFCASSPPGSFYEQYFGPGTRLTVT.

A word on this clonotype: This may be a read error, as it is one base from a much larger clone. DNA of the CDR3: TGTGCCAGCGGCCCCTATCGCAATAGCAATCAGCCCCAGCATTTT. Residues: CASGPYRNSNQPQHF. The chain has TRBV12-3 or TRBV12-4 and TRBJ1-5; no firm D call. This CDR3 spans 15 amino acids. Trimming removed 8 bases from V and 0 bases from J, with 14 bases in between.

This clonotype was seen at least ten times. The chain recombines TRBV7-2 with TRBJ2-2, with D unclear. Germline CDR1 is SGHTA and CDR2 is FQGNSA. V shed 4 bases and J shed 9 bases, with 12 bases lying between them. This CDR3 region has 13 residues. The CDR3 DNA reads as TGTGCCAGCAGCTCCGACACCGGAAGGGAGCTGTTTTTT. Translated, it gives CASSSDTGRELFF.

The CDR3 protein is CSARAGQVGTEAFF. CDR3 bases: TGCAGTGCCAGGGCGGGACAGGTGGGGACTGAAGCTTTCTTT. The genes are TRBV20-1 and TRBJ1-1, with TRBD1 matching 8 bases. Germline values: CDR1 DFQATT, CDR2 SNEGSKA (reference sequence). The CDR3 length is 14 residues. Trimming took 6 bases from V and 5 from J; bases not matched to a gene: 11.

There are many counts of this clonotype. The V gene is TRBV20-1, the J gene TRBJ2-7, with 9 positions matching TRBD2. The CDR3 has 14 residues. Germline CDR1 and CDR2: DFQATT and SNEGSKA (reference sequence). Trimming cost V 5 bases and J 2 bases; bases outside gene matches: 7. The CDR3 DNA reads as TGCAGTGCTTCCCCCCCTAGCGGGACCTACGAGCAGTACTTC. This gives the protein CSASPPSGTYEQYF.

There are many counts of this clonotype. The J gene is TRBJ1-2, the V gene TRBV28, with D possibly matching TRBD1 (5 bases). The CDR3 consists of 12 residues. The germline V gene has CDR1 MDHEN and CDR2 SYDVKM. V dropped 6 bases and J dropped 8 bases, with 13 bases sitting between them. For the CDR3, the DNA is TGTGCCAGCAGCCTCGGGACCCCGGGCTACACCTTC. It codes for CASSLGTPGYTF.

Many counts were recorded for this clonotype. This chain joins TRBV7-9 and TRBJ1-5; D is perhaps TRBD1 (5 bases). The CDR3 is 13 amino acids. The V gene's germline CDR1 is SEHNR and CDR2 FQNEAQ (reference sequence). Trimming removed 5 bases from V and 5 bases from J, with 10 bases in between. The CDR3 sequence: CASSRDSYQPQHF. In nucleotides, the CDR3 is TGTGCCAGCAGCAGAGACAGTTATCAGCCCCAGCATTTT.

Many counts were recorded for this clonotype. V gene TRBV2 combines with J gene TRBJ1-1; no clear D gene. The V end lost 6 bases, the J end lost 4 bases, and 15 bases lay between the germline ends. The germline CDR1 and CDR2 sequences are SNHLY and FYNNEI. CDR3 length: 14 residues. CDR3 residues: CASRVETRGTEAFF. As DNA, the CDR3 is TGTGCCAGCAGAGTCGAGACCCGAGGCACTGAAGCTTTCTTT.

The CDR3 DNA sequence: TGTGCCGTCCGGACAGGGGACCACGAGCAGTACTTC. Encoded protein: CAVRTGDHEQYF. This chain uses TRBV6-2 or TRBV6-3 with TRBJ2-7, with 9 bases that match TRBD1. Germline trimming cut 11 bases from V and 5 bases from J; bases unmatched to any gene: 7. The CDR3 runs to 12 residues. Germline CDR1 MNHEY, CDR2 SVGEGT.

This clonotype came up many times. The chain employs TRBV20-1 and TRBJ1-1; TRBD1 agrees at 10 bases. Germline CDR1 is DFQATT and CDR2 is SNEGSKA (reference sequence). The CDR3 runs 13 residues. The ends lost 6 bases at V and 2 bases at J; junction bases unmatched: 3. CDR3 sequence (DNA): TGCAGTGCCGGGACAGGGGAAAACACTGAAGCTTTCTTT. It yields the protein CSAGTGENTEAFF.